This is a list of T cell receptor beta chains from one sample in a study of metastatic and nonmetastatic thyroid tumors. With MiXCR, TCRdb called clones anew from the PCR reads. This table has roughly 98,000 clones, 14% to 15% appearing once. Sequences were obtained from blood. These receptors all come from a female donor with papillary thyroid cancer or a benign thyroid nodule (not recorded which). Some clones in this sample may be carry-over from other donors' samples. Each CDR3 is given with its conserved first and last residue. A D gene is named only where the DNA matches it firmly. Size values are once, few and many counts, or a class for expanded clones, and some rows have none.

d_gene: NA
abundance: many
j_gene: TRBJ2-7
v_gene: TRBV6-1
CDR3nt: TGTGCCAGCTGGTCAGGAATGAACGAGCAGTACTTC
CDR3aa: CASWSGMNEQYF

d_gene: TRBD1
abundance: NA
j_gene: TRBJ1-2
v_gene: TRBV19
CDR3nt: TGTGCCACTTCGCTCTGTGTCGGACAGGTAGACTACACCTTC
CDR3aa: CATSLCVGQVDYTF

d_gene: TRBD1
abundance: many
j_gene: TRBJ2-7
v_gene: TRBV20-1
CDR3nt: TGCAGTGCGCCGGGACAGGGTGAGAACGAGCAGTACTTC
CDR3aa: CSAPGQGENEQYF

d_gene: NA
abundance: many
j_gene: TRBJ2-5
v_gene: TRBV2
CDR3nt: TGTGCCAGCAGTGAATACCGGGTTACCGAAGAGACCCAGTACTTC
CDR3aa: CASSEYRVTEETQYF

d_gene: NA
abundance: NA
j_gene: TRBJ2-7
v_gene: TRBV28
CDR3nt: TGTGCCAGCAGTCGGGGAGGACAGTGTGACTACGATCAGTACTTC
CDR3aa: CASSRGGQCDYDQYF

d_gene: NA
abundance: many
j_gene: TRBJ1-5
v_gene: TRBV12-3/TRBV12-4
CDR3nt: TGTGCCAGCACCCGGCTAGGGCAGGAGCCCCAGCATTTT
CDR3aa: CASTRLGQEPQHF

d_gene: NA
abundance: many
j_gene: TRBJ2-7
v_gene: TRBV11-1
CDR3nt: TGTGCCAGCAGCTTGGGGGGTCAAAGCGACCTTCTTTACGAGCAGTACTTC
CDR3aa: CASSLGGQSDLLYEQYF

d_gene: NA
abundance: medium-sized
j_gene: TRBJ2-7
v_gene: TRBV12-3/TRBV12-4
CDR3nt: TGTGCCAGCAGTCAACACAGCTCCTACGAGCAGTACTTC
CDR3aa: CASSQHSSYEQYF

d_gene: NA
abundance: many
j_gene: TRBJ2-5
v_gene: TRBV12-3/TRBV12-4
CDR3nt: TGTGCCAGCAGTCCTACAGGGTTGGGGCAAGAGACCCAGTACTTC
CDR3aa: CASSPTGLGQETQYF

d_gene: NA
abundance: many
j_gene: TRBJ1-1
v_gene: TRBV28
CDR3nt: TGTGCCGCACGAAAAACCCAGAACACTGAAGCTTTCTTT
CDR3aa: CAARKTQNTEAFF

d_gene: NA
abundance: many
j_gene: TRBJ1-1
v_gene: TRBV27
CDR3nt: TGTGCCAGTAAATTCGGGGCTGGGTATGAAGCTTTCTTT
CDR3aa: CASKFGAGYEAFF

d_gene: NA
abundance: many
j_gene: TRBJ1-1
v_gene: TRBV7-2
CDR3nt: TGTGCCAGCAGCTTAGTCTGGGGGGGTGGAACTGAAGCTTTCTTT
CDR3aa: CASSLVWGGGTEAFF

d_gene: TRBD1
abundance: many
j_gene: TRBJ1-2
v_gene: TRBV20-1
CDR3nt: TGCAGTTCGCTAGTGACAGGGTGGTCCTATGGCTACACCTTC
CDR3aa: CSSLVTGWSYGYTF

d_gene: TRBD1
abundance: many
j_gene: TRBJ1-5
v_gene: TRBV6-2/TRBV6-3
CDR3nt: TGTGCCAGCAGCGCAGGCAGGCAGGGGGCGAGCAATCAGCCCCAGCATTTT
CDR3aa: CASSAGRQGASNQPQHF

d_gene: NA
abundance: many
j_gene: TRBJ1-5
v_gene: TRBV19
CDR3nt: TGTGCCAGTAGTATTTGGGGGGCCAATCAGCCCCAGCATTTT
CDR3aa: CASSIWGANQPQHF

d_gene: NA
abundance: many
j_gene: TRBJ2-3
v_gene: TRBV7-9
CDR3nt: TGTGCCAGCAGCTTAGCGTGGGAGAGAACAGATACGCAGTATTTT
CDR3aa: CASSLAWERTDTQYF

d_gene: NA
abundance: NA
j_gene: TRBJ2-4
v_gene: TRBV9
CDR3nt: TGTGCCAGCAGCGTAGAACCGGGACCCCCAGCCAAAAACATTAAGTACTTC
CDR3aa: CASSVEPGPPAKNIKYF

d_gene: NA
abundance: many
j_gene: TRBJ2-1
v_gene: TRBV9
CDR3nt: TGTGCCAGCAGTCCGAGGGCCTGGCGTGGCAATGAGCAGTTCTTC
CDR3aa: CASSPRAWRGNEQFF

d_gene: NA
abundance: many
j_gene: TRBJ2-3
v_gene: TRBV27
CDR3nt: TGTGCCAGCGCAGGGGGGCCGACAGATACGCAGTATTTT
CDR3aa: CASAGGPTDTQYF

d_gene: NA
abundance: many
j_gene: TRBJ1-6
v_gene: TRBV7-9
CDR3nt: TGTGCCAGCAGCTTTCTCGGGTTAGAGGGGTCACCCCTCCACTTT
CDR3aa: CASSFLGLEGSPLHF

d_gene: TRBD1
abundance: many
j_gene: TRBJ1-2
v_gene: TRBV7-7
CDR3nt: TGTGCTAGCAGCCAAAGGGACAGGGTCGTTCCTAACTATGGCTACACCTTC
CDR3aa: CASSQRDRVVPNYGYTF

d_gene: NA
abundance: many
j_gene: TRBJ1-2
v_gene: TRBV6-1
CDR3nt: TGTGCCAGCAGTGAGACTAACAGGCTCTATGGCTACACCTTC
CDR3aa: CASSETNRLYGYTF

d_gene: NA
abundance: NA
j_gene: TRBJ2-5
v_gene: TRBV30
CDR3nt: TGTGCCTGGAAAGGGGGGGGCCAAGAGACCCAGTACTTC
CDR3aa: CAWKGGGQETQYF

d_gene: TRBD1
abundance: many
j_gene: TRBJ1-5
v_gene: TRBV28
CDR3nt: TGTGCCAGCAGTACCTCCGGGACAGGCTTCCAGCCCCAGCATTTT
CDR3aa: CASSTSGTGFQPQHF

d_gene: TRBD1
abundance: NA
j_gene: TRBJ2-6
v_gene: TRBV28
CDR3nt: TGTGCCAGCAGTTTATTCAGTACAGGGGCTCGTTCCTCTGTGGCCAACGTCCTGACTTTC
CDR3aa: CASSLFSTGARSSVANVLTF

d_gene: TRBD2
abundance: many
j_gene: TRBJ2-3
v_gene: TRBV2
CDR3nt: TGTGCCAGCACTCGAGCGGGGGGGCGGACAGATACGCAGTATTTT
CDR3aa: CASTRAGGRTDTQYF

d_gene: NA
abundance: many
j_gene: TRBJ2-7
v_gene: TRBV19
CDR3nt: TGTGCCAGTAGTCCAAAGCCGGGACCCCACGAGCAGTACTTC
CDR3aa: CASSPKPGPHEQYF

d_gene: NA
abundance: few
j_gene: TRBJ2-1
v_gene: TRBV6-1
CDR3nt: TGTGCCAGCAGTCAGGGGGGCCATGAGCAGTTCTTC
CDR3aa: CASSQGGHEQFF

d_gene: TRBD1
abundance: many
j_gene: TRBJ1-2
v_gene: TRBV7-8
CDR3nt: TGTGCCAGCAGCTTACCTGACAGGGACTATGGCTACACCTTC
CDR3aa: CASSLPDRDYGYTF

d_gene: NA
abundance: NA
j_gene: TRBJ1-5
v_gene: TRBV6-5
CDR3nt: TGTGCCAGCAGTTACTCGTTCAGGGAGGGTCAGCCCCAGCATTTT
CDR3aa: CASSYSFREGQPQHF

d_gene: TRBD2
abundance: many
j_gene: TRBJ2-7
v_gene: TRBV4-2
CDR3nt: TGTGCCAGCAGCCAAGGAGTAGCGGGGGCGGGCTACGAGCAGTACTTC
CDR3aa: CASSQGVAGAGYEQYF

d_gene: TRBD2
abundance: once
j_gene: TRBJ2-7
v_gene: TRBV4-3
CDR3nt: TGCGCCAGCAGCCAAGAGTCGGGGGGGCGCTTCTTTGGTGAGCAGTACTTC
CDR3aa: CASSQESGGRFFGEQYF

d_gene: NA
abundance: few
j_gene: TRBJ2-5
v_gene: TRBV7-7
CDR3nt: TGTGCTAGCAGCGTAGACAGGAAAGAGACCCAGTACTTC
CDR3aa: CASSVDRKETQYF

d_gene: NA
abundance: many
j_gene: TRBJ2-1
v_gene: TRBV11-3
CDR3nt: TGTGCCAGCAGCTTTGATCTTCGCTGGAATGAGCAGTTCTTC
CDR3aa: CASSFDLRWNEQFF

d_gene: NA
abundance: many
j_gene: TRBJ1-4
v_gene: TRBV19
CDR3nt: TGTGCCAGTACAACGGTGATTGGGGAAAAACTGTTTTTT
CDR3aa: CASTTVIGEKLFF

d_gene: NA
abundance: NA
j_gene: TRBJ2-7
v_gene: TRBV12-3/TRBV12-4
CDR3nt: TGTGCCAGCAGTTCCTCCTTGTACGACTCCAGCTCCTACGAGCAGTACTTC
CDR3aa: CASSSSLYDSSSYEQYF

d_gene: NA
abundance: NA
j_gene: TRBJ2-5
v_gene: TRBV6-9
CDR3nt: TGTGCCAGCAGTTATCACCCCACCGAGACCCAGTACTTC
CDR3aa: CASSYHPTETQYF

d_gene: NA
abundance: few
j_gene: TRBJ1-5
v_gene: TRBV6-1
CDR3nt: TGTGCCAGCAGTGAAGCACAAGGGGGGTTGCAGCCCAAGCATTTT
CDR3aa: CASSEAQGGLQPKHF

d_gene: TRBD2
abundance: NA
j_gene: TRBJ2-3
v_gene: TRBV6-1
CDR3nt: TGTGCCAGCAGTGGATTACTAGCGGGGGGAGATACGCAGTATTTT
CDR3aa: CASSGLLAGGDTQYF

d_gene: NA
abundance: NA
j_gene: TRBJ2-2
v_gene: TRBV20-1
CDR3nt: TGCAGTGCTAGAGACCGATCGGGGGCTGGTACCGGGGAGCTGTTTTTT
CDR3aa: CSARDRSGAGTGELFF

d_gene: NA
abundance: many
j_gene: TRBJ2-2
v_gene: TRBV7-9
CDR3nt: TGTGCCAGCAGCTTAGGTGATGGGAACACCGGGGAGCTGTTTTTT
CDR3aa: CASSLGDGNTGELFF

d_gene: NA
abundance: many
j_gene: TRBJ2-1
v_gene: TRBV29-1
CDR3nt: TGCAGCGTGAGACAGGGAGGCAATGAGCAGTTCTTC
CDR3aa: CSVRQGGNEQFF

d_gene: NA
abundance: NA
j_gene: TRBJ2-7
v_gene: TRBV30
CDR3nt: TGTGCCTGGATGCGGCATGTGTTTTTCGAGCAGTACTTC
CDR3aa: CAWMRHVFFEQYF

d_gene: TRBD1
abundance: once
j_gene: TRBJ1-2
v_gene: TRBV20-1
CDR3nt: TGCAGTGCTAGTAGAGGGACAGGGGTCCCCGTGTCTTTCGGCTACACCTTC
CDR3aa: CSASRGTGVPVSFGYTF

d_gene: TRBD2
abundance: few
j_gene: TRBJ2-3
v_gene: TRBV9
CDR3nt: TGTGCCAGCAGCGTAGCCTCCAGAGGCGGGGGGGCGACAGATACGCAGTATTTT
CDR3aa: CASSVASRGGGATDTQYF

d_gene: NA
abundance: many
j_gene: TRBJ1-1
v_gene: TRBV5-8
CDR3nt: TGTGCCAGCAGCTTTACTGAAGCTTTCTTT
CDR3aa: CASSFTEAFF

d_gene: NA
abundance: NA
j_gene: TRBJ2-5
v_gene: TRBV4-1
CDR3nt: TGCGCCAGCAGCCAAGAGACTATCGTAGAGACCCAGTACTTC
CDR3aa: CASSQETIVETQYF

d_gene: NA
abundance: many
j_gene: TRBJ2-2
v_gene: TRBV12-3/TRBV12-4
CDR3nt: TGTGCCAGCAGTTTCTTGGGGTCTCTGGGACAATCGATTTACACCGGGGAGCTGTTTTTT
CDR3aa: CASSFLGSLGQSIYTGELFF

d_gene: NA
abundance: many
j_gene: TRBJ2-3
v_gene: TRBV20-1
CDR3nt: TGCAGTGCTACCCGGGACCTCCAAGGGGATACGCAGTATTTT
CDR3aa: CSATRDLQGDTQYF

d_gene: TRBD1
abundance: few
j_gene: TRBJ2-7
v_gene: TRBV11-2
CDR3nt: TGTGCCAGCAAACCAGGGGGCTCCGCCCCATACGAGCAGTACTTC
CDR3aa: CASKPGGSAPYEQYF

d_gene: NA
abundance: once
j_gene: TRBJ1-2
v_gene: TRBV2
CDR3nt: TGTGCCAGCAGTGAATCCGTAAGAGCCCTCGGTGCCAGGTCGGGCTATGTCTACACCTTC
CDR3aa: CASSESVRALGARSGYVYTF

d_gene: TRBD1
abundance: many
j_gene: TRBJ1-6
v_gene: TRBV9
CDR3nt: TGTGCCAGCAGCGCGGGGACAGCCTATAATTCACCCCTCCACTTT
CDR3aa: CASSAGTAYNSPLHF

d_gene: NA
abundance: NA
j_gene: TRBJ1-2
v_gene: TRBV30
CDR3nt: TGTGCCTGGAGTGGAACCGGACAGTCTAACTATGGCTACACCTTC
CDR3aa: CAWSGTGQSNYGYTF

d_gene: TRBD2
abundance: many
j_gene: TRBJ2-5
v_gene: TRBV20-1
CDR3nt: TGCAGTGCCACGAAACTAGCGGGGGCTCAAGAGACCCAGTACTTC
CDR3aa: CSATKLAGAQETQYF

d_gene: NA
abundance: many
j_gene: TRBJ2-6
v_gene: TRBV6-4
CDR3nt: TGTGCCAGCAGTGACAGGGGCTCTGGGGCCAACGTCCTGACTTTC
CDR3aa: CASSDRGSGANVLTF

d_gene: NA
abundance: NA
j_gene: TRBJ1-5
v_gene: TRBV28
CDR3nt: TGTGCCAGCAGTTTAGGCAGTCAGCCCCAGCATTTT
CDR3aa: CASSLGSQPQHF